This T cell receptor beta chain was captured in a study of CD8 T cells in Susac syndrome. Study outcomes and limitations: In total CD8+ repertoires, around 17 Susac-specific public clones were detected, and CD8+ TEMRA repertoires contained several.

After extraction with the RNeasy kit, roughly 0.45 to 1 ug of the RNA was reverse transcribed using random hexamers. TCRdb itself ran the immunoSEQ multiplex PCR reads through MiXCR, one entry per CDR3 protein. The sample includes around 200,000 distinct CDR3 sequences, approximately 95% of them seen just once. A note on this clonotype: The antigen is undetermined.

CDR3 length: 14 residues. CDR1 and CDR2 (germline): SGDLS, YYNGEE. V lost 0 bases and J lost 4, with 8 bases in between. J is TRBJ1-3 and V is TRBV9; D ambiguous. This TCR derives from a human donor with Susac syndrome. The sequencing sample was made of CD8+ T cells from PBMCs. CDR3 sequence (DNA): TGTGCCAGCAGCGTAGTGGCGGAGGGAAACACCATATATTTT. Protein sequence: CASSVVAEGNTIYF.